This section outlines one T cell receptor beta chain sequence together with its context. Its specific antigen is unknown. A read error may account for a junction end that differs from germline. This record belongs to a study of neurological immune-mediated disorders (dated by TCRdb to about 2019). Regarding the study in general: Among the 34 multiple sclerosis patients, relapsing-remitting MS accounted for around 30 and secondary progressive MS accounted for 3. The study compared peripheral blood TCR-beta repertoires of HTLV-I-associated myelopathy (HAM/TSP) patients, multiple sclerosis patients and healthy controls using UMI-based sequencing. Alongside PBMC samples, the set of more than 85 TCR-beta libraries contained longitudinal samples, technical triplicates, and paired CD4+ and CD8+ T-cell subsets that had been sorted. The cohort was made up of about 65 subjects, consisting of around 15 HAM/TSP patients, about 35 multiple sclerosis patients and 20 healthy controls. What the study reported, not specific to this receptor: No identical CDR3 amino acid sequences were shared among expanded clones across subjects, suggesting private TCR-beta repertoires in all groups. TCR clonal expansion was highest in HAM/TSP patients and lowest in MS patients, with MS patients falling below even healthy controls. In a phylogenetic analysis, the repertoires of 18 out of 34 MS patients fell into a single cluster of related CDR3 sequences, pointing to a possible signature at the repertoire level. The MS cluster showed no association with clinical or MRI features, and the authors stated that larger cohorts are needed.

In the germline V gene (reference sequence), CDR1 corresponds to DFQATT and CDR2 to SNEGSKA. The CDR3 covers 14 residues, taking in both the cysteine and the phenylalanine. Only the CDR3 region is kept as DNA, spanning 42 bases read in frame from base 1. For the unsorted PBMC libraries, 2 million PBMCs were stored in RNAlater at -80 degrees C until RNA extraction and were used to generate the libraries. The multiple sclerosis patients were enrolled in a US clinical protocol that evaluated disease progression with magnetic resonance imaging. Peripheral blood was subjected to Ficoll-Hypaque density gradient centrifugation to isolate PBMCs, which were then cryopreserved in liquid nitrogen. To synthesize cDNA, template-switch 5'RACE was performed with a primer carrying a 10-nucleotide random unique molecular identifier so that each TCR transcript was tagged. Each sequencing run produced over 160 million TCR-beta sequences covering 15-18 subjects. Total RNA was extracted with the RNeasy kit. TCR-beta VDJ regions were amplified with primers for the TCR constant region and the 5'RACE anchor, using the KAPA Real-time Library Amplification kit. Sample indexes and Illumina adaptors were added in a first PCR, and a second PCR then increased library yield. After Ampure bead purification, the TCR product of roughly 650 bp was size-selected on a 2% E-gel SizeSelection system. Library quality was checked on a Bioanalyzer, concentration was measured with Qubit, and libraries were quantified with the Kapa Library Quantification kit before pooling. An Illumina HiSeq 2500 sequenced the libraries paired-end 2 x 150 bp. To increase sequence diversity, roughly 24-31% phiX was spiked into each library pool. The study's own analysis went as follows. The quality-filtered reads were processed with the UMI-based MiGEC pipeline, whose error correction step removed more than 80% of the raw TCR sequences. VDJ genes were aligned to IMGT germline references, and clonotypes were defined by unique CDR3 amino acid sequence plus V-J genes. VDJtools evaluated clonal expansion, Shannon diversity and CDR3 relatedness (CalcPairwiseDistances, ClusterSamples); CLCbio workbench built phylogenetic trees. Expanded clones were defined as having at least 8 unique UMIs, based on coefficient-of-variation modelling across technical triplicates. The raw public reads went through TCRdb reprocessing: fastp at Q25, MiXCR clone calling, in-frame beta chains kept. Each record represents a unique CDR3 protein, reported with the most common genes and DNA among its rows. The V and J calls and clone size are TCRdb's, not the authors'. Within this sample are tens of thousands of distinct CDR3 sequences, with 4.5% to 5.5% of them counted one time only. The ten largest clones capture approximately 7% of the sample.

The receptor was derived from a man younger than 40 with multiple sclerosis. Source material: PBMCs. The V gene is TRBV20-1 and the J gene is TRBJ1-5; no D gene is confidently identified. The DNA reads TGCAGTGCTTGGACCGCTACCCGCAATCAGCCCCAGAATTTT. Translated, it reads CSAWTATRNQPQNF.